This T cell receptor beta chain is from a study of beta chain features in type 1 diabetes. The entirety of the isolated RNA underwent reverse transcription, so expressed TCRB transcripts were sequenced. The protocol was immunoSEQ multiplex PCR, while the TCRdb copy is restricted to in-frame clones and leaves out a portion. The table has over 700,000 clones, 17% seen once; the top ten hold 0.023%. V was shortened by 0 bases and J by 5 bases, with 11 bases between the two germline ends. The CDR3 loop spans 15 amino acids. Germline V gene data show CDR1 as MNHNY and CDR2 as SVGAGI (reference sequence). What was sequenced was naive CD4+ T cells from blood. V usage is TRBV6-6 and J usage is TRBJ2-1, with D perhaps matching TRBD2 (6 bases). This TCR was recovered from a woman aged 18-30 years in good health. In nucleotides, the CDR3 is TGTGCCAGCAGTTACTCTGGAGGGAACGACAATGAGCAGTTCTTC. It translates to CASSYSGGNDNEQFF.